Following are 21 T cell receptor beta chains from one sample sequenced in a study of technical replicates of blood from a few donors. The protocol was immunoSEQ multiplex PCR, while the TCRdb copy is restricted to in-frame clones and leaves out a portion. Of some 74,000 clones in the sample, about nine tenths were seen once. Source material: T cells isolated from PBMCs. These TCRs come from a human donor in good health.

The rearrangement links TRBV27 to TRBJ2-3; 11 nucleotides align to TRBD2. Germline assignment: CDR1 MNHEY and CDR2 SMNVEV (reference sequence). V lost 3 bases, J lost 0 bases, and 8 bases stayed unmatched. The CDR3 covers 18 residues. CDR3 sequence reads: CASSLWLAGGYSTDTQYF. As DNA, the CDR3 is TGTGCCAGCAGTTTGTGGCTAGCGGGAGGCTATAGCACAGATACGCAGTATTTT.

The chain carries TRBV27 and TRBJ2-2; tentatively, D is TRBD2 (6 bases). CDR1 is MNHEY, CDR2 SMNVEV, per germline (reference sequence). CDR3 length: 15 amino acids. V was shortened by 8 bases and J by 2 bases, with 15 bases between the two germline ends. The CDR3 spells CASALGTLNTGELFF. Here the CDR3 DNA reads TGTGCCAGCGCCCTCGGGACTCTTAACACCGGGGAGCTGTTTTTT.

This chain links TRBV7-2 with TRBJ2-1; TRBD2 agrees at 12 bases. Germline V lookup: CDR1 SGHTA, CDR2 FQGNSA. V dropped 2 bases and J dropped 2; count of bases not matched to a gene: 10. This CDR3 contains 19 residues. For the CDR3, the DNA is TGTGCCAGCAGCTTAACCTGGACTAGCGGGACTTCCGCCTACAATGAGCAGTTCTTC. Amino acid sequence: CASSLTWTSGTSAYNEQFF.

The chain employs TRBV28 and TRBJ2-3; D might be TRBD2 (6 bases). Germline CDR1 and CDR2: MDHEN and SYDVKM. V lost 7 bases and J 3 bases, leaving 14 bases between the germline ends. The CDR3 is 14 residues long. The CDR3 is CASTARDFTDTQYF. The CDR3 nucleotides read TGTGCCAGCACCGCCAGGGACTTTACAGATACGCAGTATTTT.

This clone was counted a single time. The chain links TRBV5-1 to TRBJ1-1; D not certain. The germline gives CDR1 SGHRS, CDR2 YFSETQ. The length of the CDR3 is 14 residues. V was clipped by 0 bases and J by 1 base, with 7 bases between them. The CDR3 is CASSLVEENTEAFF. The CDR3 DNA reads as TGCGCCAGCAGCTTGGTTGAGGAGAACACTGAAGCTTTCTTT.

The count of this clone is one. The chain carries TRBV18 and TRBJ1-1; 7 nucleotides agree with TRBD1. The germline V gene encodes CDR1 KGHSH and CDR2 LQKENI. This CDR3 spans 16 amino acids. The trim removed 2 bases at V and 3 bases at J, leaving 9 bases unmatched. The CDR3 protein is CASSPKYRDRDTEAFF. Here the CDR3 DNA reads TGTGCCAGCTCACCAAAATACCGGGACAGAGACACTGAAGCTTTCTTT.

This CDR3 reads CASSFGGGTGYTF. CDR3 in DNA: TGTGCCAGCAGTTTTGGAGGGGGCACAGGCTACACCTTC. The V gene is TRBV27, the J gene TRBJ1-2; 7 bases fit TRBD1. From germline, CDR1 is MNHEY and CDR2 SMNVEV (reference sequence). V lost 3 bases and J lost 8; bases outside the gene matches: 6. CDR3 length equals 13 residues.

Notes on this clone: The junction differs from germline at one of its ends, possibly a read error. The chain employs TRBV7-3 and TRBJ1-4, with 8 bases that match TRBD1. CDR1 SGHTA and CDR2 FQGTGA come from the germline V gene. The length of the CDR3 is 15 residues. CDR3 region: CASSLTGTGGEKLFF. Written as DNA, the CDR3 is TGTGCCAGCAGCCTAACCGGGACAGGAGGTGAAAAACTGTTTTTT.

The J gene is TRBJ1-5, the V gene TRBV7-5; TRBD1, as called in the table, went unchecked against the DNA. TRBV7-5 is labeled a pseudogene. The CDR3 runs to 18 residues. The CDR3 DNA follows: TGTGTCAGAAGCTTACAACGAGACATCGACAGGGTGGATCAGCCCCAGCATTTT. Protein: CVRSLQRDIDRVDQPQHF.

This clone was detected a few times. The gene calls are TRBV19 and TRBJ1-5, with 10 bases that match TRBD1. Trimming cost V 4 bases and J 7 bases; bases outside gene matches: 7. CDR3 length: 15 amino acids. From germline, CDR1 is LNHDA and CDR2 SQIVND (reference sequence). Here the CDR3 reads CASSTTGGRGQPQHF. In DNA form, the CDR3 reads TGTGCCAGTAGTACGACAGGGGGCCGGGGGCAGCCCCAGCATTTT.

The chain joins TRBV5-1 to TRBJ2-4, with 12 bases aligning to TRBD1. The V segment lost 0 bases and the J segment 15 bases; nucleotides outside the gene matches: 7. Germline CDR1 reads SGHRS; CDR2 reads YFSETQ. The CDR3 runs to 14 residues. The CDR3 loop is CASSLELGTGGMYF. CDR3 bases: TGCGCCAGCAGCTTGGAACTGGGGACAGGGGGCATGTACTTC.

J is TRBJ1-1 and V is TRBV5-4; 10 nucleotides line up with TRBD1. Germline V gene data show CDR1 as SGHNT and CDR2 as YYREEE (reference sequence). The CDR3 totals 16 residues. With V trimmed by 5 bases and J by 1 base, 8 bases remained unmatched. The chain's CDR3 is CASRRGGTGENTEAFF. The DNA for the CDR3 is TGTGCCAGCAGGCGGGGGGGGACAGGGGAGAACACTGAAGCTTTCTTT.

The genes are TRBV11-2 and TRBJ1-1, with D unclear. Germline V gene data show CDR1 as SGHAT and CDR2 as FQNNGV. The V end was cut by 5 bases, the J end by 0 bases, with 13 bases between. This CDR3 is 15 amino acids long. The CDR3 coding sequence is TGTGCCAGCAGCGCGGAGGCCTCGATGAACACTGAAGCTTTCTTT. It codes for CASSAEASMNTEAFF.

The chain combines TRBV27 with TRBJ1-4; D uncertain. Trimming cost V 5 bases and J 2 bases, with 9 bases left between them. CDR1 and CDR2 (germline): MNHEY, SMNVEV (reference sequence). This CDR3 spans 14 amino acids. In DNA, the CDR3 is TGTGCCAGCAGTAAAACTTACACTAATGAAAAACTGTTTTTT. Its protein product is CASSKTYTNEKLFF.

The V call is TRBV2, the J call TRBJ2-7, with a possible D match to TRBD1 (5 bases). Germline V lookup: CDR1 SNHLY, CDR2 FYNNEI. The CDR3 has 15 amino acids. The V end was cut by 5 bases, the J end by 0 bases, with 14 bases between. CDR3: CASSPNPTASYEQYF. The DNA for the CDR3 is TGTGCCAGCAGTCCCAACCCGACAGCCTCCTACGAGCAGTACTTC.

The J gene is TRBJ2-5, the V gene TRBV10-3; TRBD2 matches 9 bases. The germline gives CDR1 ENHRY, CDR2 SYGVKD. Trimming removed 3 bases from V and 1 base from J; junction bases left unmatched: 9. There are 17 residues in the CDR3. This chain's CDR3 is CAISDPRAGGPQETQYF. The CDR3, as DNA: TGTGCCATCAGTGACCCTAGGGCGGGAGGGCCCCAAGAGACCCAGTACTTC.

This clone was observed once. The chain couples TRBV18 to TRBJ2-1, with 10 positions matching TRBD2. This CDR3 region has 15 residues. The V and J ends lost 1 base and 4 bases, in that order; junction bases with no gene match: 1. Germline CDR1 reads KGHSH; CDR2 reads LQKENI. CDR3 in amino acids: CASSPLAGGYNEQFF. The CDR3 DNA follows: TGTGCCAGCTCACCACTAGCGGGAGGTTACAATGAGCAGTTCTTC.

The CDR3 region has the DNA TGTGCCAGCAGCTTAGCGGGGACAGCCGGATCAGATACGCAGTATTTT. It is translated as CASSLAGTAGSDTQYF. V usage is TRBV11-2 and J usage is TRBJ2-3, with TRBD1 identical over 7 bases. The germline V gene has CDR1 SGHAT and CDR2 FQNNGV. The CDR3 consists of 16 residues. Trimming at V came to 1 base and at J to 4 bases, leaving 8 bases not matched to a gene.

This clone was detected once. The CDR3 DNA sequence: TGTGCCAGCTCACCACCGAGGCAGGGGGCAAACACCATATATTTT. Translating gives CASSPPRQGANTIYF. This rearrangement joins TRBV18 to TRBJ1-3, with 8 positions matching TRBD1. CDR3 length: 15 residues. Germline loops: CDR1 KGHSH, CDR2 LQKENI. Trimming took 0 bases from V and 6 from J; bases not matched to a gene: 4.

The chain uses TRBV9 and TRBJ2-7; TRBD2 might be the D (6 bases). This CDR3 comprises 15 residues. Germline CDR1 SGDLS, CDR2 YYNGEE. The V gene lost 0 bases and the J gene lost 5 bases, with 15 bases spanning the gap. This CDR3 reads CASSVEAGTPNEQYF. The CDR3 DNA reads as TGTGCCAGCAGCGTAGAAGCGGGTACACCCAACGAGCAGTACTTC.

In DNA form, the CDR3 reads TGTGCCAGCAGCTCGTACTCTGGGGCCAACGTCCTGACTTTC. Translation: CASSSYSGANVLTF. The J gene is TRBJ2-6, the V gene TRBV7-3; D gene unclear. CDR1 is SGHTA, CDR2 FQGTGA, per germline. The CDR3 is 14 residues long. V was pared by 4 bases and J by 0 bases, with 4 bases between.